The TCR beta chain described here comes from a study of beta chain features in type 1 diabetes. Of the isolated RNA, all was reverse transcribed, and so the sequenced material was expressed TCRB transcripts. The protocol was immunoSEQ multiplex PCR, while the TCRdb copy is restricted to in-frame clones and leaves out a portion. This table holds around 280,000 clones, 15% found once. The ends were cut back, 4 bases at V and 3 bases at J, with 10 bases in the middle. CDR3 size: 13 residues. The germline gives CDR1 MDHEN, CDR2 SYDVKM. CD4+ naive, central memory, regulatory and stem cell-like memory cells were sorted via CD45RO/CCR7/CD25/CD127/CD95/CD27. Post-sort purity exceeded 98% for all sorted populations. General study points: In every one of the four CD4+ subsets, TCRB CDR3s were moderately but significantly shorter in Type 1 diabetes patients.

As concerns this clone: The antigen remains undetermined.

The V call is TRBV28, the J call TRBJ2-7; D gene ambiguous. Sequenced input: naive CD4+ T cells from blood. This clonotype was obtained from a man aged 18 to 30 with type 1 diabetes. The CDR3 protein is CASSWPPDYEQYF. CDR3 sequence (DNA): TGTGCCAGCAGTTGGCCCCCTGACTACGAGCAGTACTTC.